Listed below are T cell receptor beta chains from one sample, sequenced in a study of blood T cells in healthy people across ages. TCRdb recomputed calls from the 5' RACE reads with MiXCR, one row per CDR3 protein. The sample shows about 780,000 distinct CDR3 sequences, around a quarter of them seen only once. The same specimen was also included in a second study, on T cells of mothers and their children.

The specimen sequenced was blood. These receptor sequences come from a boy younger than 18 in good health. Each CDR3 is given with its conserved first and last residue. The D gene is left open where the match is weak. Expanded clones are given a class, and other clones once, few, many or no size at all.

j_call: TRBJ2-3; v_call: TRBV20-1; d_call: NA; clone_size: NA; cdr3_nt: TGCAGTGCTAGAGATCCTTGGGGTACCGTCACAGATACGCAGTATTTT; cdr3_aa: CSARDPWGTVTDTQYF
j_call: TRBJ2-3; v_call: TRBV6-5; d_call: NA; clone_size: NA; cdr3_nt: TGTGCCAGCAGTGTTCTAGATACGCAGTATTTT; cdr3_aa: CASSVLDTQYF
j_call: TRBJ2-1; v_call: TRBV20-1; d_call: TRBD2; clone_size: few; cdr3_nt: TGCAGTGCTAGAGTAGCGGGGGTTAACTACAATGAGCAGTTCTTC; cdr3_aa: CSARVAGVNYNEQFF
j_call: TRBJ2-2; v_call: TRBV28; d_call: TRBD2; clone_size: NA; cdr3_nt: TGTGCCAGCAGTCAAGTAGCGGGGGGTAAGACCGGGGAGCTGTTTTTT; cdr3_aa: CASSQVAGGKTGELFF
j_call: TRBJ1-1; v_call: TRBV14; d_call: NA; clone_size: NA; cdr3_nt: TGTGCCAGCAGCCCCGGACCTGAAGCTTTCTTT; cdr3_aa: CASSPGPEAFF
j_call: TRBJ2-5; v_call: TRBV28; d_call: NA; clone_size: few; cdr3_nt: TGTGCCAGCAGCGAGATACGGGACTACCAAGAGACCCAGTACTTC; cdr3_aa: CASSEIRDYQETQYF
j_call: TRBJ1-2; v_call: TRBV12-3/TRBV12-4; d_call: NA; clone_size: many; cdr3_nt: TGTGCCAGCAGCTTAGCAGGGAACTATGGCTACACCTTC; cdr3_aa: CASSLAGNYGYTF
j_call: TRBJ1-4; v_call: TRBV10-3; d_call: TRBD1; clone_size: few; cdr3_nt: TGTGCCATCAGCCAGACAGGGTCTAATGAAAAACTGTTTTTT; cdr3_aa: CAISQTGSNEKLFF
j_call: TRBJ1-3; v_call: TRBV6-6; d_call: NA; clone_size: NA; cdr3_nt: TGTGCCAGTATCTCTGGAAACACCATATATTTT; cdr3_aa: CASISGNTIYF
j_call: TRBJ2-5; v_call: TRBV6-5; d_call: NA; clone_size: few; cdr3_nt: TGTGCCAGCAGTTACTCGAGTACGGGGAAAGAGACCCAGTACTTC; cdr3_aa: CASSYSSTGKETQYF
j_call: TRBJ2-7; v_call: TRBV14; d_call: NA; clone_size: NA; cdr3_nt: TGTGCCAGCAGCCAAAGAATCGGGTTGGGGGAGCAGTACTTC; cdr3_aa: CASSQRIGLGEQYF
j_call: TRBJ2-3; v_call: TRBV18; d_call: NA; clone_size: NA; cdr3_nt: TGTGCCAGCTCACGAATGGTATCGAGCACAGATACGCAGTATTTT; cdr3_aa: CASSRMVSSTDTQYF
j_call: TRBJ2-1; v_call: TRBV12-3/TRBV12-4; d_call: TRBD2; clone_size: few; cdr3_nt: TGTGCCAGCAGTGGGCTAGCGGGGCCTTCCTACAATGAGCAGTTCTTC; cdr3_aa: CASSGLAGPSYNEQFF
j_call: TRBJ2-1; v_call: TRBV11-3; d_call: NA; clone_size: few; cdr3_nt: TGTGCCAGCAGCTTAGATCAAGGGGGGTCCTCCTCCTACAATGAGCAGTTCTTC; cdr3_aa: CASSLDQGGSSSYNEQFF
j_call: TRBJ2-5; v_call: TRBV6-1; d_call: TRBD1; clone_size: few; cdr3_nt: TGTGCCAGCAGTGGATACAATCAGGGGGCCCAAGAGACCCAGTACTTC; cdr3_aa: CASSGYNQGAQETQYF
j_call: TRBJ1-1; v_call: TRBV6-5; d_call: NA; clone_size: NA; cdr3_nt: TGTGCCAGCAGTTACTCAGGGGGAAAAGCTTTCTTT; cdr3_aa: CASSYSGGKAFF
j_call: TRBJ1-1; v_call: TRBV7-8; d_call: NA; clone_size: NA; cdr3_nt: TGTGCCAGCAGCTTAGTTTCGGGGATGGGAGCGTCTTCTGAAGCTTTCTTT; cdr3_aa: CASSLVSGMGASSEAFF
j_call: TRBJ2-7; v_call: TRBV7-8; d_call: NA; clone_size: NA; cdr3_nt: TGTGCCAGCAGCTTAGGGTCGAACTACGAGCAGTACTTC; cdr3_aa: CASSLGSNYEQYF
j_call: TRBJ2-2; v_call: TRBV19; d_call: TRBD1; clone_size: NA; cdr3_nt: TGTGCCAGTAGTCTGGGACAGGAGGTCGGGGAGCTGTTTTTT; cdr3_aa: CASSLGQEVGELFF
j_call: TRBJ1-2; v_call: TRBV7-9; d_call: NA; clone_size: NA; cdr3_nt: TGTGCCAGCAGCCCCCTCTCGGGGAATGGCTACACCTTC; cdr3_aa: CASSPLSGNGYTF
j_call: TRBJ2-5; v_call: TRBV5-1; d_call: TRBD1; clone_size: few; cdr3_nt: TGCGCCAGCAGCTCCCGGGACAGCCCATCCGGGGCCCAGTACTTC; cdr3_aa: CASSSRDSPSGAQYF
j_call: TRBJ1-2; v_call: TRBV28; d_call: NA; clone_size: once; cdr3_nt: TGTGCCGGCAGTTTGGGGGGCGGGAGCTATGGCTACACCTTC; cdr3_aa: CAGSLGGGSYGYTF
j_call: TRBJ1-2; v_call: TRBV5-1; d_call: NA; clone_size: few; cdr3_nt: TGCGCCAGCAGTTCGGGAAGCAGGGGCTACACCTTC; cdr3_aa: CASSSGSRGYTF
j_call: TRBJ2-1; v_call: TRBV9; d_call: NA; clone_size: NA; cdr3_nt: TGTGCCAGCAGCGCCTCCGGCAGGGGTCAGGAGCAGTTCTTC; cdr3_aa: CASSASGRGQEQFF
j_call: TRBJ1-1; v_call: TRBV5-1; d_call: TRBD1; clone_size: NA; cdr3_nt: TGCGCCAGCAGCGAAGGGGGCGCGGGGACTGAAGCTTTCTTT; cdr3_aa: CASSEGGAGTEAFF
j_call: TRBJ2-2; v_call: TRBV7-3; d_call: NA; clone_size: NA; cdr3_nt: TGTGCCAGCAGCCCCCAGGTCATAGGTAACACCGGGGAGCTGTTTTTT; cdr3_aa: CASSPQVIGNTGELFF
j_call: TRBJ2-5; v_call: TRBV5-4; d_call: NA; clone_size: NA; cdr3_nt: TGTGCCAGCAGCTTGGTTGGGGACGGCATCCAAGAGACCCAGTACTTC; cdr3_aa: CASSLVGDGIQETQYF
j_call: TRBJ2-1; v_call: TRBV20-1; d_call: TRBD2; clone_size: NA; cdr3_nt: TGCAGTGCTAGACTTCCCACTAGCGGGGGTTACAATGAGCAGTTCTTC; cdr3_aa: CSARLPTSGGYNEQFF
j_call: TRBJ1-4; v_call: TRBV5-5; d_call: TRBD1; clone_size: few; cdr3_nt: TGTGCCAGCAGCCTCCTCACAGGGGGGGATGAAAAACTGTTTTTT; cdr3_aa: CASSLLTGGDEKLFF
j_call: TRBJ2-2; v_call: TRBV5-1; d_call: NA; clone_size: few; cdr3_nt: TGCGCCAGCAGCTTGGATCCCAGTGCAAGGGCCGGGGAGCTGTTTTTT; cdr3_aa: CASSLDPSARAGELFF
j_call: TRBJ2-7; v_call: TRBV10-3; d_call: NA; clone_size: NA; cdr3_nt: TGTGCCACCCGGAGCCACCGGGACGAAGCCTACGAGCAGTACTTC; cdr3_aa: CATRSHRDEAYEQYF
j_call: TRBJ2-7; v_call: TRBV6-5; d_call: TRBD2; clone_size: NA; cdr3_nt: TGTGCCAGCAGTTACGCGGGGGAGTCCTACGAGCAGTACTTC; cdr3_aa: CASSYAGESYEQYF
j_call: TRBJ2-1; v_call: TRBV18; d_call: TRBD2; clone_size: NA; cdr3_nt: TGTGCCAGCTCACCACTTTCCCTGACTAGCGGGGGTAATGAGCAGTTCTTC; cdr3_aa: CASSPLSLTSGGNEQFF
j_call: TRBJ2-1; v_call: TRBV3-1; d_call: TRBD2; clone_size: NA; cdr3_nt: TGTGCCAGTAGCACAAGGACTAGCGGGGTCTACAATGAGCAGTTCTTC; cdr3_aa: CASSTRTSGVYNEQFF
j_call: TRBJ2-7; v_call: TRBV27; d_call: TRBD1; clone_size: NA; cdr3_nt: TGTGCCAGCAGTCGACGACAGGGCTACGAGCAGTACTTC; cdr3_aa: CASSRRQGYEQYF
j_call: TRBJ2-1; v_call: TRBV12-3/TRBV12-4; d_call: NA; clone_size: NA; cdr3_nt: TGTGCCAGCAGTCTACTACCAGGGGGGCGGGGAAAGGAGAATGAGCAGTTCTTC; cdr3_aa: CASSLLPGGRGKENEQFF
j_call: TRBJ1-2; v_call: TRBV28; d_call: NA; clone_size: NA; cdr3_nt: TGTGCCATCCAACGGGGCAGGCGTCCCTATGGCTACACCTTC; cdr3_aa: CAIQRGRRPYGYTF
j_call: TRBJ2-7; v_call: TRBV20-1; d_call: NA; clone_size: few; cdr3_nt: TGCAGTGCTAGCGCCGACTCCTACGAGCAGTACTTC; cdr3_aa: CSASADSYEQYF
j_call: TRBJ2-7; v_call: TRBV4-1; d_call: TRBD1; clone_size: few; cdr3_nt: TGCGCCAGCAGCCAAGTTTTCCGTCGCAGGGGGCTCTACGACGAGCAGTACTTC; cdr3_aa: CASSQVFRRRGLYDEQYF
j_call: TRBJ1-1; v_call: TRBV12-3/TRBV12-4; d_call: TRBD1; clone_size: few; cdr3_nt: TGTGCCAGCAGTTTGTCCAGGGGGCGGGCTGAAGCTTTCTTT; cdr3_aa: CASSLSRGRAEAFF
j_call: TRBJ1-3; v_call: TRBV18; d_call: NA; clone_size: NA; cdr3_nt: TGTGCCAGCTCACCACCGAACACCCCTGCTGGAAACACCATATATTTT; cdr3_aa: CASSPPNTPAGNTIYF
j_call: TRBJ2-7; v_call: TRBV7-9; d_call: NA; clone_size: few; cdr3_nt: TGTGCCAGCAGCTTAAGGGACCCCTACGAGCAGTACTTC; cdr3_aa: CASSLRDPYEQYF
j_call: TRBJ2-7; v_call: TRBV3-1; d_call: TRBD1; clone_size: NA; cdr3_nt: TGTGCCAGCAGCCAAGGACAGGGGAGGAACGAGCAGTACTTC; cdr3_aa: CASSQGQGRNEQYF
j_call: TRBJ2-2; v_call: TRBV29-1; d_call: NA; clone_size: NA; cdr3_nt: TGCAGCGTTGCAACGGGGGCAGGTGACACCGGGGAGCTGTTTTTT; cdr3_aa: CSVATGAGDTGELFF
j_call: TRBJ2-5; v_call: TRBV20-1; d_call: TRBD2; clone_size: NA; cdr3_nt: TGCAGTGCTAGTACACTAGCGGGGGTCGAAGAGACCCAGTACTTC; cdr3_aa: CSASTLAGVEETQYF